Presented here are 11 T cell receptor beta chains from one specimen sequenced in a study of CD8+CD57+ T cells in acquired aplastic anemia. Genomic DNA was employed as the template in profiling TCR beta VDJ and CDR3. MiXCR was run by TCRdb on the reads, yielding one entry per CDR3 protein. The sample holds about 120,000 distinct CDR3 sequences; approximately 36% are singletons and the top ten take roughly 3%. By flow cytometry, patients selected for sequencing had shown an expansion of CD8+CD57+ cells. The sample taken for sequencing was sorted CD4+, CD8+, or CD8+CD57+ T cells (not recorded which) from PBMCs. The receptor set was obtained from a human donor with aplastic anemia.

This clonotype was recorded at least ten times. The chain carries TRBV10-2 and TRBJ2-2, with a weak D call TRBD2 (5 bases). This CDR3 region has 15 residues. Between the trimmed V and J ends, which lost 4 bases and 6 bases, there was a span of 15 bases. The germline CDR1 and CDR2 sequences are WSHSY and SAAADI. The CDR3 protein is CASSGTGPGSGELFF. CDR3 DNA sequence: TGCGCCAGCAGTGGGACTGGACCGGGGTCCGGGGAGCTGTTTTTT.

This clonotype was counted many times. This chain connects TRBV7-2 to TRBJ1-1; D may be TRBD1 (5 bases). Germline lookup yields CDR1 SGHTA and CDR2 FQGNSA. This CDR3 has 14 amino acids. Trimming stripped 2 bases from V and 4 bases from J, with 11 bases between. For the CDR3, the DNA is TGTGCCAGCAGCTTAAAGGGGTCCGGCACTGAAGCTTTCTTT. This translates into CASSLKGSGTEAFF.

The chain links TRBV11-2 to TRBJ1-1; 7 nucleotides line up with TRBD1. The CDR3 totals 18 residues. Germline CDR1 and CDR2: SGHAT and FQNNGV. V shed 0 bases, J shed 4 bases, and the junction held 14 bases outside the gene matches. The CDR3 DNA reads as TGTGCCAGCAGCTTAGATCGGGCACGACGACAGGGTAGCACTGAAGCTTTCTTT. It is translated as CASSLDRARRQGSTEAFF.

The chain uses TRBV10-3 and TRBJ2-1; 10 positions match TRBD2. Germline CDR1 and CDR2: ENHRY and SYGVKD. This CDR3 has 16 amino acids. Losses at the gene ends were 2 bases for V and 2 bases for J; bases not matched to a gene: 3. CDR3 residues: CAISEPLAGAYNEQFF. As DNA, the CDR3 is TGTGCCATCAGTGAGCCCCTAGCGGGAGCCTACAATGAGCAGTTCTTC.

This clonotype appeared many times. The V call is TRBV20-1, the J call TRBJ1-2, with 7 bases that match TRBD1. The V gene end was trimmed by 2 bases and the J gene end by 4 bases; junction bases not matched to a gene: 1. The germline gives CDR1 DFQATT, CDR2 SNEGSKA (reference sequence). The CDR3 consists of 12 residues. CDR3 sequence: CSARQGGYGYTF. In DNA, the CDR3 is TGCAGTGCTAGACAGGGGGGCTATGGCTACACCTTC.

The chain has TRBV2 and TRBJ2-2, with D hard to call. Germline values: CDR1 SNHLY, CDR2 FYNNEI. The V and J ends lost 5 bases and 7 bases respectively, with 11 bases between them. CDR3 length equals 13 residues. The CDR3 DNA follows: TGTGCCAGCAGTTACCTGGGTGTCGGGGAGCTGTTTTTT. It is translated as CASSYLGVGELFF.

This clonotype appeared many times. This chain links TRBV19 with TRBJ2-6; 7 nucleotides align to TRBD2. The CDR3 runs 16 residues. The germline V gene encodes CDR1 LNHDA and CDR2 SQIVND (reference sequence). V gave up 8 bases and J gave up 0 bases; unmatched junction bases: 7. CDR3 bases: TGTGCCAGTCGCTGGGGAGGGCCCTCTGGGGCCAACGTCCTGACTTTC. This codes for CASRWGGPSGANVLTF.

This chain links TRBV7-9 with TRBJ1-2; tentative D call: TRBD1 (5 bases). Looked up from germline, CDR1 is SEHNR and CDR2 is FQNEAQ (reference sequence). CDR3 size: 12 residues. Trimming cost V 5 bases and J 13 bases, with 17 bases left between them. CDR3 protein: CASSQAIGTGTF. The CDR3 nucleotides are TGTGCCAGCAGCCAGGCCATAGGGACTGGCACCTTC.

This clonotype has a count of ten or more. The chain uses TRBV3-1 and TRBJ1-6; 7 bases fit TRBD1. CDR3 size: 14 residues. The V and J ends lost 0 bases and 10 bases, in that order; junction bases with no gene match: 3. The V gene's germline CDR1 is LGHDT and CDR2 YNNKEL (reference sequence). The CDR3: CASSQEGGRSPLHF. The CDR3 nucleotides are TGTGCCAGCAGCCAAGAAGGGGGCAGGTCACCCCTCCACTTT.

A remark on this clonotype: This may stem from a read error, because a much larger clone lies one nucleotide away. The final CDR3 position lacks the conserved phenylalanine or tryptophan, pointing to a likely read error. V gene TRBV10-3 combines with J gene TRBJ1-1, with D possibly TRBD1 on 5 matching bases. From germline, CDR1 is ENHRY and CDR2 SYGVKD. The CDR3 loop spans 11 amino acids. CDR3 nucleotide sequence: TGTGCCAGCAGTCCCGGGGGACGAGCTTTCCTT. Amino acids: CASSPGGRAFL.

V usage is TRBV12-3 or TRBV12-4 and J usage is TRBJ2-1; 9 nucleotides align to TRBD2. Trimming cost V 3 bases and J 8 bases; bases outside gene matches: 8. The CDR3 loop spans 15 amino acids. The CDR3 DNA reads as TGTGCCAGCAGTTTGGGGGCTAGCGGGGCGGATGAGCAGTTCTTC. Its translation: CASSLGASGADEQFF.